The sequence of this TCR beta chain was determined in a study of T cells expressing NK-cell markers. Each CDR3 protein gets one entry in TCRdb, which reprocessed the 5' RACE reads and gives no DNA. This repertoire includes 500,000 or so distinct CDR3 sequences. A remark on this clonotype: Its matching antigen is unknown.

Findings and caveats of the study: As a fraction of CD8+ T cells, dominant NKG2C+ clonotypes reached roughly 1.0-7.5% in more than five donors.

The germline V gene has CDR1 LGHNT and CDR2 FRNRAP. The CDR3 has 13 amino acids. This chain links TRBV12-5 with TRBJ2-5; as DNA is missing, the TRBD1 call by TCRdb cannot be tested. The sequence came from a young man in good health. Material: blood T cells: a sorted CD56 or NKG2C T cell subset, CD4+ or CD8+ T cells, or bulk PBMC T cells (not recorded which). CDR3 in amino acids: CARYKGSQETQYF.